The present T cell receptor (beta chain) was sequenced within a study of blood T cells in healthy people across ages. Study outcomes and limitations: Among T cells, TCR beta diversity per million cells dropped roughly linearly as age rose. Leaving the PBMCs unsorted stopped any conclusive comparison of naive versus antigen-experienced cells. Relative to aged donors, long-lived donors carried more naive CD4+ cells and displayed higher diversity.

Concerning this clonotype itself: The antigen is not known.

A second PCR, run for roughly 7 to 11 cycles, used a sample-barcoded 5' primer plus a J-beta primer mix. TCRdb redid the calling of the 5' RACE reads with MiXCR, one entry per CDR3 protein. Of 1.5 million to 2 million distinct CDR3 sequences in the sample, around half were seen once. Sequenced material: blood. The clonotype originates from a woman between 40 and 55 years old in good health.

CDR3 coding DNA: TGTGCCAGCAGTGACAGACGGACAGGGCTAAACACTGAAGCTTTCTTT. It translates to CASSDRRTGLNTEAFF. This chain connects TRBV6-1 to TRBJ1-1, with 8 nucleotides matching TRBD1. Looked up from germline, CDR1 is MNHNS and CDR2 is SASEGT. After removal of 3 bases from V and 2 bases from J, the junction contained 8 bases not matched to a gene. The CDR3 consists of 16 residues.